This T cell receptor beta chain was captured in a study of T cell responses to AZD1222 COVID-19 vaccine (dated by TCRdb to 2020 to 2023). Background for the entire study: AZD1222 recipients with second doses at about 4 weeks or about 12 weeks were pooled, because spike-specific TCR depth and breadth did not differ between schedules. A total of approximately 240 trial participants underwent TCR sequencing, of whom roughly 210 had received two doses of AZD1222 and approximately 26 had received two doses of the MenACWY control vaccine. Trial participants were enrolled by age into subgroups of 18-55, 56-69 and 70-plus years, and around 150, 28 and 57 TCR-sequenced participants, respectively, were included in these subgroups.

Reading the label with the study, this specimen's time point is: baseline before first vaccination. Samples from vaccinated people were obtained from the UK trials COV001 and COV002, which included a single-blind randomized controlled phase 2/3 trial of AZD1222 (ChAdOx1 nCoV-19) in healthy adults. For TCRbeta chain sequencing, PBMC samples from trial participants were taken at day 0 and at day 28 after the second dose. The CDR3 regions of human TCRbeta chains were analyzed by immunosequencing. Turning to the authors' computational methods: Repertoire TCRs were matched against a reference library of SARS-CoV-2-specific TCRs generated with the MIRA antigen-specificity platform. Breadth was defined as the fraction of unique TCRs that were SARS-CoV-2-associated, and depth was defined as the fraction of total T cells that were SARS-CoV-2-associated. Using the MIRA data, each spike-specific TCR was assigned both to the spike region to which the TCR was reactive and to a CD4 or CD8 class. Log10-transformed breadth and depth values were compared by one-way ANOVA with Sidak's multiple comparisons tests. Entries here come from immuneACCESS through TCRdb and include only in-frame sequences with V and J called. Some clones fail to appear in such tables; in the studies checked, an unresolved V gene covers under half of the shortfall, and the cause of the remainder is unknown. V and J calls and clone size are as listed in that table; D and trimming were resolved from the DNA. Present in this sample are some 96,000 clones, 88% of which were seen just once. Less than 3.5% of the sample goes to the ten largest clones.

Trimming removed 4 bases from V and 0 bases from J, leaving 17 bases between the germline ends. Taken from cysteine to phenylalanine, the CDR3 has 18 residues. The DNA shown is the 54-base CDR3, in frame from base 1. In the germline V gene (reference sequence), CDR1 corresponds to SGHKS and CDR2 to YYEKEE. In the case of this clone: Its antigen is unknown. No quality values exist for individual bases; no much larger clone is one base distant.

The study at large found these results: Conclusions about previously exposed vaccinees are limited because only six or seven AZD1222 recipients were SARS-CoV-2 seropositive at baseline. In the small 56-69-year group, the increase in depth fell short of significance, most likely because of low power. Because no samples from the day 14 peak response were available, repertoires could be characterized only after the peak T cell response. A significant rise in spike-specific TCR breadth and depth was observed after two AZD1222 doses relative to day 0 and relative to MenACWY recipients. Participants were mostly white British and included more females than males, and it was suggested by the authors that clonal diversity may have been underestimated. Vaccine-associated CD4 TCRs spanned the whole spike protein, with dominant responses in regions 160-218 and 743-854. Reportedly, almost half of the unique spike-specific TCRs recognized epitopes lying outside the regions that are mutated in the B.1.351 and B.1.1.7 variants.

The clonotype was recovered from an adult in good health. The sample consisted of peripheral blood, taken on day 0 of AZD1222 vaccination. The chain links TRBV5-5 with TRBJ2-6; the D gene could be either TRBD1 or TRBD2, each agreeing at 5 bases. DNA sequence: TGTGCCAGCAGCCTCCGGGACCGAACCTACTCTGGGGCCAACGTCCTGACTTTC. This gives the protein CASSLRDRTYSGANVLTF.